This T cell receptor (beta chain) stems from a study of blood T cell repertoires in COVID-19 (dated by TCRdb to the early 2020s). Study-wide context: Samples covering the acute and convalescent phases of COVID-19 were provided by collaborators in the United States, Italy and Spain. The material from the prospective study consisted of cDNA or gDNA derived from T cells, B-cell-depleted T cells, or PBMCs. Subjects who had been exposed to COVID-19, were actively infected with it, or had recovered from it provided the deeply sampled blood TCRbeta repertoires that made up the dataset. The repertoires were made available in a free public database intended to serve as a resource for research on the immune response to SARS-CoV-2. Samples came from the ongoing ImmuneRACE study (first 160 participants) plus 1,254 subjects from 6 global collaborators. The sample metadata nearly always contained a de-identified subject ID, COVID-19 status, age in years and sex. Where available, HLA class I and class II types were obtained from metadata supplied by the sample provider rather than from assay-based typing. Here is what the overall study found, with its caveats: The quantity of clinical and demographic metadata differed by source and by participant and was supplied without curation.

The germline V gene gives CDR1 as MNHEY and CDR2 as SVGAGI. Inclusive of the bounding cysteine and phenylalanine, the CDR3 is 14 residues long. Of the read, only the CDR3 DNA is kept; its 42 bases are in frame from base 1. The junction shows trimming of 6 bases on V and 5 bases on J, plus 16 bases between the germline ends. The collaborating institutions used their own protocols to collect whole blood in K2EDTA tubes. Collaborator samples were shipped for TCRbeta analysis as frozen whole blood, isolated PBMCs, or DNA extracted from either sample type. To note about this clone: The antigen it binds to is not known. The record has no base qualities; no much larger clone is one base away.

TCRbeta CDR3 regions were amplified from genomic DNA by means of the immunoSEQ Assay, a bias-controlled multiplex PCR. As for the original processing: The number of nucleated cells in each sample was estimated by amplification of reference gene primers within the assay. To quantify the absolute abundance of each unique TCRbeta CDR3 rearrangement, sequence reads were collapsed and filtered. Productive Simpson clonality was computed per sample as the square root of Simpson's diversity index over productive rearrangements. TCRdb limited this immuneACCESS table to in-frame rearrangements with V and J called. A share of clones is missing; checked studies link under half to unresolved V genes, and the rest is unexplained. V, J and clone size are those of that table, while D and trimming were read from the DNA. Within this sample are fewer than 85,000 clones, with roughly 88% of them counted one time only. The top ten clonotypes cover approximately 5% of the sample.

The sample taken for sequencing was peripheral blood. The clonotype was recovered from a man between 45 and 60 years old with active COVID-19. This chain is built from TRBV6-5 and TRBJ1-2, with no reliable assignment of the D segment. The sequenced DNA is TGTGCCAGCAGGACCTACGGGGTGGTTTATGGCTACACCTTC. Its translation is CASRTYGVVYGYTF.